This TCR beta chain was recorded in a study of HIV-infected children after antiretroviral therapy interruption. Study-level points and caveats: Naive CD4+ CDR3 sharing between time points fell after interruption began.

This CDR3 has 14 amino acids. The V end lost 5 bases, the J end lost 2 bases, and 10 bases lay between the germline ends. Germline V gives CDR1 LNHDA, CDR2 SQIVND (reference sequence). There are many counts of this clonotype. The target antigen is unknown. Unique molecular identifiers were included in an RNA-based 3' RACE TCR library. MiXCR, run by TCRdb on the 3' RACE reads, gives a single entry per CDR3 protein. The table shows some 40,000 distinct CDR3 sequences, with over 6.5% occurring only once. The treatment: PENTA 11 planned treatment interruption arm or continuous ART arm. This specimen was CD45RA+ CD4+ T cells from PBMCs, pooled from several time points, taken from a donor given antiretroviral therapy, either interrupted or continuous. Noted subset: naive CD4+ CD45RA+ CD45RO- T cells. The rearrangement links TRBV19 to TRBJ2-1; no clear D gene. This receptor was taken from a pool of human donors with HIV. CDR3 nucleotides: TGTGCCAGTAGTTCCACCATAACCTACAATGAGCAGTTCTTC. This codes for CASSSTITYNEQFF.